The entry that follows covers one T cell receptor (beta chain) sequence. This clonotype was counted many times. There is no known antigen for this receptor. No much larger clonotype is one base removed from it; base qualities were not supplied. From the cysteine through the phenylalanine, the CDR3 covers 16 amino acids. Only the CDR3 portion is preserved as DNA: 48 bases, with reading frame beginning at the first base. Reading the germline V gene (reference sequence) gives CDR1 DFQATT and CDR2 SNEGSKA. Between the V and J ends, shortened by 3 bases and 0 bases respectively, the junction contains 15 bases. TCRdb lists the instrument as Illumina Genome Analyzer IIx. TCRdb reprocessed the public reads (quality trimming at Q25 with fastp, clone calling with MiXCR) and kept in-frame beta chains. CDR3 protein sequences are deduplicated, and each keeps its most common genes and DNA. This sample has around 49,000 distinct CDR3 sequences in its table, and about 6.8% of those were observed once. Clones ranked in the top ten supply about 17% of the sample.

This record belongs to a study of patients with pleural tuberculosis (TCRdb year 2014). The clonotype was recovered from a human donor with pleural tuberculosis. The chain links TRBV20-1 with TRBJ1-5; TRBD1 could be the D gene, as 5 bases match. The CDR3 has the sequence CSASQRTTSSNQPQHF. At the DNA level, the sequence is TGCAGTGCTAGTCAGAGGACAACTAGTAGCAATCAGCCCCAGCATTTT.